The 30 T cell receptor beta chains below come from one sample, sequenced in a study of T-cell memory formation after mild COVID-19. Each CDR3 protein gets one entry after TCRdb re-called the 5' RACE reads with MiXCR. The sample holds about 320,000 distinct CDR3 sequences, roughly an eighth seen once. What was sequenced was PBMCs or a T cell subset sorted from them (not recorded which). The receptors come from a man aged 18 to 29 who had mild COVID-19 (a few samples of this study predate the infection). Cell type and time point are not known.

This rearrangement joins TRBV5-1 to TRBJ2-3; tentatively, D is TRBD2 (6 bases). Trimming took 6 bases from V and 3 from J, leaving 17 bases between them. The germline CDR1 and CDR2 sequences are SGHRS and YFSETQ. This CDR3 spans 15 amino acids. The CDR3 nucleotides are TGCGCCAGCAACTTCTTGGGAGGAGGGACAGATACGCAGTATTTT. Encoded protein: CASNFLGGGTDTQYF.

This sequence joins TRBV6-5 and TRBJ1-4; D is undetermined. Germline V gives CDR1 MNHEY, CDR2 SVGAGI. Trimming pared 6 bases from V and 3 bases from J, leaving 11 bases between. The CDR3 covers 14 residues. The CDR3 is CASRPEVANEKLFF. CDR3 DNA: TGTGCCAGCAGACCCGAAGTTGCTAATGAAAAACTGTTTTTT.

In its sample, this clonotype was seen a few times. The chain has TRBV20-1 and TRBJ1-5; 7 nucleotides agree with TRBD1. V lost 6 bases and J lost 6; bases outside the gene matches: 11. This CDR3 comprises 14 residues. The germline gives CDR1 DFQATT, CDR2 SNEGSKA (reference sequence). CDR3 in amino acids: CSANRNRGFQPQHF. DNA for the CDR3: TGCAGTGCAAATCGGAACAGGGGTTTTCAGCCCCAGCATTTT.

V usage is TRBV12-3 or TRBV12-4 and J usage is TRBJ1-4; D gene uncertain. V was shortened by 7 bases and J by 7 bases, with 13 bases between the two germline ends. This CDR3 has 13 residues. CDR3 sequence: CASTVKASEKLFF. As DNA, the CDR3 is TGTGCCAGCACCGTTAAGGCGAGTGAAAAACTGTTTTTT.

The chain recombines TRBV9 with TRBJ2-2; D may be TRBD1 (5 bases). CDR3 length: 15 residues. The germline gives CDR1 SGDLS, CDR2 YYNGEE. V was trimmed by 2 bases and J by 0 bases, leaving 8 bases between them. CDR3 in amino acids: CASSVRATNTGELFF. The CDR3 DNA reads TGTGCCAGCAGCGTCAGGGCCACGAACACCGGGGAGCTGTTTTTT.

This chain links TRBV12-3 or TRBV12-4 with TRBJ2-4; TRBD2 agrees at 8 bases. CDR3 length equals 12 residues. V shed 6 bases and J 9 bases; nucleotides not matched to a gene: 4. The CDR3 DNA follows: TGTGCCAGCAGCCGGGGACTAGGCATTCAGTACTTC. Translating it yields CASSRGLGIQYF.

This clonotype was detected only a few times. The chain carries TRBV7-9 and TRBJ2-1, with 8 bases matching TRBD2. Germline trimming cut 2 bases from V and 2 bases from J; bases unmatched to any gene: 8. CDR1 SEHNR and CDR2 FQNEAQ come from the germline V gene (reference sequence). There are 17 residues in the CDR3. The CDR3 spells CASSLLGAGGAYNEQFF. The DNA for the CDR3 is TGTGCCAGCAGCTTATTAGGTGCGGGGGGCGCCTACAATGAGCAGTTCTTC.

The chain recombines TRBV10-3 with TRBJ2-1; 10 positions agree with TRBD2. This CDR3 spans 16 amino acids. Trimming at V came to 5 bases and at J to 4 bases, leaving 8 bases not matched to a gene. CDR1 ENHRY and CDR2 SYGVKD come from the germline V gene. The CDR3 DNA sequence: TGTGCCATCAGTCCCAGTCGGACTAGCGGTTACAATGAGCAGTTCTTC. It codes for CAISPSRTSGYNEQFF.

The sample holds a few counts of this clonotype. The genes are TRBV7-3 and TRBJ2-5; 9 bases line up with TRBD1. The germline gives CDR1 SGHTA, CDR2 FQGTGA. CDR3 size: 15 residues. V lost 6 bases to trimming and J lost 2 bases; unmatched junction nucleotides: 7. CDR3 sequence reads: CASRKGTGLQETQYF. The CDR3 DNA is TGTGCCAGCAGGAAGGGGACAGGGCTTCAAGAGACCCAGTACTTC. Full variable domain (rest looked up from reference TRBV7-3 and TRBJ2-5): GAGVSQTPSNKVTEKGKYVELRCDPISGHTALYWYRQSLGQGPEFLIYFQGTGAADDSGLPNDRFFAVRPEGSVSTLKIQRTERGDSAVYLCASRKGTGLQETQYFGPGTRLLVL.

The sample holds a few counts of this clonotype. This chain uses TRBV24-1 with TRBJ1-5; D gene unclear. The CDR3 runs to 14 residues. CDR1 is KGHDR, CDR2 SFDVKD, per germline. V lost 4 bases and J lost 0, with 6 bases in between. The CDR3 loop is CATSEWGSNQPQHF. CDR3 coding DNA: TGTGCCACCAGTGAGTGGGGTAGCAATCAGCCCCAGCATTTT.

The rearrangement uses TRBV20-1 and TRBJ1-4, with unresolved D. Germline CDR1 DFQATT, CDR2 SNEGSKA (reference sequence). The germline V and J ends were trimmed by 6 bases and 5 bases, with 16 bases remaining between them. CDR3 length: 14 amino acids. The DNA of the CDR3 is TGCAGTGCGCCTAGGGTCCTGCGGAATGAAAAACTGTTTTTT. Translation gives CSAPRVLRNEKLFF.

In DNA, the CDR3 is TGTGCCAGCAGTCGGGGAAGCAGGGTAGCCAAAAACATTCAGTACTTC. Translated, it gives CASSRGSRVAKNIQYF. This chain links TRBV6-5 with TRBJ2-4; possibly TRBD1 or TRBD2 for D (5 bases each). Trimming pared 5 bases from V and 0 bases from J, leaving 14 bases between. CDR3 length: 16 residues. Per the germline V gene, CDR1 is MNHEY and CDR2 is SVGAGI.

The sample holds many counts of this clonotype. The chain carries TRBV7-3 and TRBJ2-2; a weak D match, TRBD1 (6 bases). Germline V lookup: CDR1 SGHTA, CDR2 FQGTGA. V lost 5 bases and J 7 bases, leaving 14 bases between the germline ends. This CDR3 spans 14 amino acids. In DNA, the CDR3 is TGTGCCAGCAGCACCCAAGAGGGGGTCGGGGAGCTGTTTTTT. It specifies CASSTQEGVGELFF.

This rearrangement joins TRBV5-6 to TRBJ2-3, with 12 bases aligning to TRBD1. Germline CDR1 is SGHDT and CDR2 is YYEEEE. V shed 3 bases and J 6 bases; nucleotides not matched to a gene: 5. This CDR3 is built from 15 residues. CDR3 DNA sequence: TGTGCCAGCAGCTGGGACAGGGGGCGCGGGGATACGCAGTATTTT. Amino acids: CASSWDRGRGDTQYF.

CDR3 amino acids: CASSLDLGRKFF. The DNA for the CDR3 is TGTGCCAGCAGCTTAGATCTGGGAAGGAAGTTCTTC. The chain carries TRBV7-2 and TRBJ2-1, with D unclear. Germline CDR1 reads SGHTA; CDR2 reads FQGNSA. This CDR3 spans 12 amino acids. The germline V and J ends were trimmed by 1 base and 14 bases, with 12 bases remaining between them.

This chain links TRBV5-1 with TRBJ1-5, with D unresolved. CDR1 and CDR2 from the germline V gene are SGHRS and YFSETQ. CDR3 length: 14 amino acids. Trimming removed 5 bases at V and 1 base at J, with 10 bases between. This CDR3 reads CASRSDGSNQPQHF. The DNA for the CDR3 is TGCGCCAGCAGGTCAGACGGAAGCAATCAGCCCCAGCATTTT.

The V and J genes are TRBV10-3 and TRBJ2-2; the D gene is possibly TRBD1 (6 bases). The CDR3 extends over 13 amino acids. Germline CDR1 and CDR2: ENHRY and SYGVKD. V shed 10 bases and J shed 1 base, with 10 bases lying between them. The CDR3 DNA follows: TGTGCCACCCGGACAGAGAACACCGGGGAGCTGTTTTTT. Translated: CATRTENTGELFF.

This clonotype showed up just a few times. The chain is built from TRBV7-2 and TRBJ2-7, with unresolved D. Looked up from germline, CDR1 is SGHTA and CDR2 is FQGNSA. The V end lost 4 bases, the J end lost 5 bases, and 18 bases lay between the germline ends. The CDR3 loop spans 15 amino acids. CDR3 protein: CASSSRHTFSHEQYV. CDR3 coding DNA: TGTGCCAGCAGCTCCCGACATACTTTTAGCCACGAGCAGTACGTC.

CDR3 residues: CASRATDPEAFF. DNA of the CDR3: TGTGCCAGCAGAGCCACCGATCCTGAAGCTTTCTTT. The V and J genes are TRBV12-3 or TRBV12-4 and TRBJ1-1, with no clear D. The CDR3 extends over 12 amino acids. Trimming removed 6 bases from V and 6 bases from J, with 11 bases in between.

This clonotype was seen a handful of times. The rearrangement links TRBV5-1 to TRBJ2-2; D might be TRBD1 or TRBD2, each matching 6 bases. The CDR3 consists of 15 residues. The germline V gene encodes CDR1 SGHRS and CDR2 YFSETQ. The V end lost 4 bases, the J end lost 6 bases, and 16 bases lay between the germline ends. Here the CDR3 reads CASSPSGATAGELFF. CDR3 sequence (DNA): TGCGCCAGCAGCCCCTCGGGGGCGACGGCCGGGGAGCTGTTTTTT.

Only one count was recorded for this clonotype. The CDR3 loop reads CSARGQGGYRPQHF. CDR3 coding DNA: TGCAGTGCTAGGGGACAGGGAGGTTATCGGCCCCAGCATTTT. The chain links TRBV20-1 to TRBJ1-5; 9 bases agree with TRBD1. Germline V gives CDR1 DFQATT, CDR2 SNEGSKA (reference sequence). The trim removed 3 bases at V and 9 bases at J, leaving 9 bases unmatched. The CDR3 loop spans 14 amino acids.

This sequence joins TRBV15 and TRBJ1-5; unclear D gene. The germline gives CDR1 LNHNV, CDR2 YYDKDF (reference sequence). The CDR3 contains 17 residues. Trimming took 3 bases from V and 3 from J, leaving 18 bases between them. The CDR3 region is CATSSGGSRIFNQPQHF. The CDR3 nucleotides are TGTGCCACCAGCAGCGGAGGGTCGCGTATATTCAATCAGCCCCAGCATTTT. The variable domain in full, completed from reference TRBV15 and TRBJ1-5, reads DAMVIQNPRYQVTQFGKPVTLSCSQTLNHNVMYWYQQKSSQAPKLLFHYYDKDFNNEADTPDNFQSRRPNTSFCFLDIRSPGLGDTAMYLCATSSGGSRIFNQPQHFGDGTRLSIL.

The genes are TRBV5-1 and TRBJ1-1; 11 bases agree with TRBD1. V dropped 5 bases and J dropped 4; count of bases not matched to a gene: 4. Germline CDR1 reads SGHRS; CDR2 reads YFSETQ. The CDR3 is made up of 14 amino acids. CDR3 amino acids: CASRPGQGATEAFF. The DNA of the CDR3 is TGCGCCAGCAGACCCGGACAGGGGGCCACTGAAGCTTTCTTT.

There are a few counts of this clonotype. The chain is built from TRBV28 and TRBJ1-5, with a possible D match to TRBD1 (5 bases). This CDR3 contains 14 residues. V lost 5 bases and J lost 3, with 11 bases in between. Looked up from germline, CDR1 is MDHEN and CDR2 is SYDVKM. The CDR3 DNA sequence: TGTGCCAGCAGTCGCCCGGGGGACAATCAGCCCCAGCATTTT. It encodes CASSRPGDNQPQHF.

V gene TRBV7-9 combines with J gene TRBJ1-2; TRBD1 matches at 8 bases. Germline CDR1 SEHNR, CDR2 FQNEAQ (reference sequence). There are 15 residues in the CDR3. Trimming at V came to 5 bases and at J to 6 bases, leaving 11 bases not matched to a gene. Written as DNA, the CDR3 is TGTGCCAGCAGCCCCTGGGACAGGTTATTGAATGGCTACACCTTC. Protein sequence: CASSPWDRLLNGYTF.

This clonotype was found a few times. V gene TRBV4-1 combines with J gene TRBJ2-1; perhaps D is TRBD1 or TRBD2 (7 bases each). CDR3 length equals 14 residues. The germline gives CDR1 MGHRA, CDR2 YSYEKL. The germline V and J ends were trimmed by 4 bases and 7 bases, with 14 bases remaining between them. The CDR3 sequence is CASSPGGGQNEQFF. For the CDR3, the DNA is TGCGCCAGCAGCCCAGGGGGGGGCCAAAATGAGCAGTTCTTC.

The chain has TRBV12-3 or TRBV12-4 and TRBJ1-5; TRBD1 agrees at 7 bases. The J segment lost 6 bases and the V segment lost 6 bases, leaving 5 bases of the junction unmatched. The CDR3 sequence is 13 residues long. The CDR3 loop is CASSQQGSQPQHF. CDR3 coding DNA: TGTGCCAGCAGCCAACAGGGGAGTCAGCCCCAGCATTTT.

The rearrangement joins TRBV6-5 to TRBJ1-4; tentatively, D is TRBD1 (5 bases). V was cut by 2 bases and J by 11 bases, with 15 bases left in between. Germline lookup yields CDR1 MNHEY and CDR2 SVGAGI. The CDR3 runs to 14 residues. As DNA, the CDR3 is TGTGCCAGCAGTTACGCAGGGTCGGGGAGGAAACTGTTTTTT. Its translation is CASSYAGSGRKLFF.

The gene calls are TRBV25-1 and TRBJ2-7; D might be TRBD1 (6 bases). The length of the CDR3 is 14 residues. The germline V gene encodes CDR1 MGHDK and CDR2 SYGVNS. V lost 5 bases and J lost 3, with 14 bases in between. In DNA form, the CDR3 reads TGTGCCAGCAGTAGCAGTACAGGGAGCTACGAGCAGTACGTC. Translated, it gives CASSSSTGSYEQYV.

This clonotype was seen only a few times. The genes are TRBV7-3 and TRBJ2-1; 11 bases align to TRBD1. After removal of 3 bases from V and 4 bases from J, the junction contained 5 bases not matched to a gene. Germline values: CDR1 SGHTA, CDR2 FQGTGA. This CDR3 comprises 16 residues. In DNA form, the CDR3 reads TGTGCCAGCAGCTTGGTTGGGACAGGGGGATACAATGAGCAGTTCTTC. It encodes CASSLVGTGGYNEQFF.